The present T cell receptor (beta chain) was sequenced within a study of T cells in Graves' hyperthyroidism and ophthalmopathy. Authors of the study amplified TCR beta CDR3 regions from RNA transcripts. Carried out on the TCR CDR3, a first-round RT-PCR used the HTBI primer set. TCRdb itself ran the multiplex PCR reads through MiXCR, one entry per CDR3 protein. The data show some 600,000 distinct CDR3 sequences, 11% to 15% seen once. The CDR3 loop spans 15 amino acids. Germline V gene data show CDR1 as KGHDR and CDR2 as SFDVKD. The germline V and J ends were trimmed by 8 bases and 5 bases, with 19 bases remaining between them. This clonotype occurred many times.

V usage is TRBV24-1 and J usage is TRBJ2-3; D unclear. The specimen sequenced was blood. The source of this sequence is a young woman with Graves' hyperthyroidism that later progressed to Graves' ophthalmopathy. The CDR3 here is CATNLKDGSQDTQYF. The CDR3 DNA follows: TGTGCCACCAACCTTAAGGATGGCTCCCAAGATACGCAGTATTTT.